The clone carrying this T cell receptor beta chain was observed a few times. Its specificity is unknown. The sample is drawn from a study of early T cells in non-severe SARS-CoV-2 infection. Individual cDNA molecules each received unique molecular identifiers attached to them. From the 5' RACE reads, TCRdb called clonotypes with MiXCR, one entry per CDR3 protein. In the table there are 65,000 to 85,000 distinct CDR3 sequences, about 14% of which are singletons. General observations from the study: Private and CD4 specificities were missed by VDJdb matching, skewed to anti-spike CD8.

This CDR3 has 13 residues. V dropped 6 bases and J dropped 7 bases, with 12 bases sitting between them. Germline V gene sequence: CDR1 MNHEY, CDR2 SMNVEV (reference sequence). This clonotype originated in an adult who was a healthcare worker with PCR-confirmed SARS-CoV-2 infection or an uninfected control (not recorded which). The chain recombines TRBV27 with TRBJ2-2; no clear D. Sequenced sample: whole blood. The CDR3 loop reads CASSPTSRGELFF. The CDR3 nucleotides read TGTGCCAGCAGCCCTACATCCCGCGGGGAGCTGTTTTTT.